The sequence of this T cell receptor beta chain was determined in a study of PD-L1 blockade in urothelial cancer. The V end lost 5 bases, the J end lost 4 bases, and 17 bases lay between the germline ends. Germline assignment: CDR1 MGHDK and CDR2 SYGVNS. The CDR3 runs to 15 residues. Sequenced by immunoSEQ multiplex PCR; TCRdb stores in-frame clones only, minus some. The table lists 20,000 to 25,000 clones, roughly 89% of them singletons. The receptor comes from a woman aged 60 to 75 with urothelial cancer. The chain has TRBV25-1 and TRBJ1-1, with D tentatively TRBD1 (5 bases). Specimen: PBMCs, collected around atezolizumab (anti-PD-L1) treatment. The CDR3 here is CASSPSRGVSTEAFF. CDR3 DNA sequence: TGTGCCAGCAGTCCCTCCCGGGGGGTATCCACTGAAGCTTTCTTT.